These 6 T cell receptor beta chains were all obtained from the same sample, sequenced in a study of OX40 agonist ivuxolimab in advanced cancers. Generated by immunoSEQ multiplex PCR, the TCRdb table keeps only in-frame clones and is missing some. The sample has about 69,000 clones; roughly nine tenths are singletons. Material: CD4+ or CD8+ T cells sorted from blood, obtained in a trial of the OX40 agonist ivuxolimab. The receptors were sampled from an adult with an advanced solid tumor such as melanoma, head and neck, liver or kidney cancer.

The chain links TRBV27 to TRBJ2-3; D possibly corresponds to TRBD1 (6 bases). The germline V and J ends were trimmed by 3 bases and 2 bases, with 12 bases remaining between them. This CDR3 is 15 amino acids long. Germline CDR1 and CDR2: MNHEY and SMNVEV (reference sequence). The CDR3 DNA reads TGTGCCAGCAGTTTGAGGGACACGCACACAGATACGCAGTATTTT. Translation gives CASSLRDTHTDTQYF.

V and J are TRBV10-1 and TRBJ2-3; weak D call: TRBD1 (5 bases). Germline V gene data show CDR1 as WNHNN and CDR2 as SYGVQD (reference sequence). The CDR3 runs 13 residues. V gave up 6 bases and J gave up 4 bases, with 11 bases separating them. CDR3 loop: CASRLGASDTQYF. The DNA for the CDR3 is TGCGCCAGCAGACTTGGGGCCTCAGATACGCAGTATTTT.

The V call is TRBV6-5, the J call TRBJ1-1, with TRBD1 identical over 7 bases. V shed 6 bases and J 0 bases; nucleotides not matched to a gene: 7. From germline, CDR1 is MNHEY and CDR2 SVGAGI. The CDR3 is 15 amino acids. The CDR3: CASRLVQGLNTEAFF. DNA for the CDR3: TGTGCCAGCAGACTCGTACAGGGGTTGAACACTGAAGCTTTCTTT.

The chain carries TRBV6-6 and TRBJ1-5; weak D call: TRBD1 (6 bases). Trimming removed 9 bases at V and 2 bases at J, with 14 bases between. This CDR3 contains 14 residues. Germline V gene lookup returns CDR1 MNHNY and CDR2 SVGAGI (reference sequence). CDR3 sequence: CASSNRQGNQPQHF. In DNA form, the CDR3 reads TGTGCCAGTAGTAACCGACAGGGCAATCAGCCCCAGCATTTT.

The V call is TRBV19, the J call TRBJ2-3; D call uncertain. V dropped 5 bases and J dropped 3 bases, with 6 bases sitting between them. This CDR3 region has 12 residues. Germline V gene sequence: CDR1 LNHDA, CDR2 SQIVND (reference sequence). The CDR3 coding sequence is TGTGCCAGTAGTGTGCGGACAGATACGCAGTATTTT. This sequence encodes CASSVRTDTQYF.

The table lists this clone with a count of one. The chain couples TRBV2 to TRBJ1-5; a weak D match, TRBD1 (5 bases). This CDR3 contains 13 residues. The V gene's germline CDR1 is SNHLY and CDR2 FYNNEI. V dropped 8 bases and J dropped 9 bases, with 17 bases sitting between them. CDR3 coding DNA: TGTGCCAGCGCGGGACCCACCATGGGGCCCCAGCATTTT. This gives the protein CASAGPTMGPQHF.